This T cell receptor beta chain was sequenced in a study of T cell responses to AZD1222 COVID-19 vaccine. Germline V gives CDR1 MNHEY, CDR2 SMNVEV (reference sequence). The CDR3 spans 20 residues. V lost 5 bases and J lost 0, with 29 bases in between. The method was immunoSEQ multiplex PCR; TCRdb's version includes in-frame clones alone and lacks a portion of them. The data show around 87,000 clones, approximately 91% seen once. This TCR was sampled from an adult in good health. Sample: peripheral blood, taken on day 0 of AZD1222 vaccination. The rearrangement joins TRBV27 to TRBJ2-7; D is perhaps TRBD2 (7 bases). CDR3 loop: CASSTQGGGARNYDSYEQYF. CDR3 nucleotide sequence: TGTGCCAGCAGTACCCAAGGTGGGGGGGCGCGCAATTACGACTCCTACGAGCAGTACTTC.